Presented here are 14 T cell receptor beta chains from one specimen sequenced in a study of T cell repertoires in cytomegalovirus infection. TCRdb fed the reads into MiXCR, producing one record per CDR3 protein. The data show around 490,000 distinct CDR3 sequences, approximately 26% seen once. The sequenced sample was PBMCs. These receptors all stem from a human donor in good health (CMV status not recorded). Some clones in this sample may be carry-over from other donors' samples.

This chain uses TRBV12-3 or TRBV12-4 with TRBJ2-7; 12 bases align to TRBD2. V gave up 7 bases and J gave up 7 bases; unmatched junction bases: 14. This CDR3 is built from 16 residues. CDR3 DNA sequence: TGTGCCAGCACCGCTAGCGGGAGGGCCTCCGGTTGGGAGCAGTACTTC. Translated: CASTASGRASGWEQYF.

The chain combines TRBV7-2 with TRBJ2-3; D unclear. In germline, CDR1 is SGHTA, CDR2 FQGNSA. CDR3 size: 12 residues. The V end lost 5 bases, the J end lost 8 bases, and 11 bases lay between the germline ends. The CDR3 is CASSPSLGTQYF. DNA for the CDR3: TGTGCCAGCAGCCCTTCTCTGGGTACGCAGTATTTT.

This clonotype was found a few times. The rearrangement joins TRBV6-2 or TRBV6-3 to TRBJ2-5, with unresolved D. Trimming took off 6 bases at V and 2 bases at J, with 10 bases between the two ends. CDR3 length: 13 residues. CDR1 is MNHEY, CDR2 SVGEGT, per germline. CDR3 in amino acids: CASRENSQETQYF. The CDR3, as DNA: TGTGCCAGCAGGGAAAATAGTCAAGAGACCCAGTACTTC.

This clonotype came up a few times. This chain links TRBV6-1 with TRBJ1-4, with a weak D call TRBD1 (5 bases). The CDR3 is 15 residues long. Germline loops: CDR1 MNHNS, CDR2 SASEGT. Trimming removed 5 bases at V and 5 bases at J, with 15 bases between. The CDR3 coding sequence is TGTGCCAGCAGTCTGGGACCGTTTCCAAATGAAAAACTGTTTTTT. This encodes CASSLGPFPNEKLFF.

This clonotype has only a few counts. CDR3 DNA sequence: TGTGCCAGCCAGCGGACCTATAGCAATCAGCCCCAGCATTTT. Protein product: CASQRTYSNQPQHF. The rearrangement uses TRBV27 and TRBJ1-5, with D hard to call. CDR3 size: 14 residues. Trimming stripped 8 bases from V and 0 bases from J, with 11 bases between. CDR1 is MNHEY and CDR2 is SMNVEV in the germline V gene (reference sequence).

The J gene is TRBJ2-7, the V gene TRBV7-6; D is uncertain. Per germline, CDR1 SGHVS and CDR2 FNYEAQ. The V and J ends lost 4 bases and 4 bases respectively, with 14 bases between them. The CDR3 is made up of 14 amino acids. CDR3 sequence reads: CASSSQRLAYEQYF. Written as DNA, the CDR3 is TGTGCCAGCAGCTCTCAGCGATTGGCTTACGAGCAGTACTTC.

This clonotype was counted a few times. The V and J genes are TRBV7-6 and TRBJ2-2; D might be TRBD2 (6 bases). The ends were cut back, 5 bases at V and 1 base at J, with 14 bases in the middle. CDR3 length: 16 residues. CDR1 SGHVS and CDR2 FNYEAQ come from the germline V gene. CDR3 in amino acids: CASSTFLRENTGELFF. The CDR3 DNA reads TGTGCCAGCAGCACGTTCCTGCGGGAGAACACCGGGGAGCTGTTTTTT.

A single count supports this clonotype. V usage is TRBV30 and J usage is TRBJ1-1; D is uncertain. V was trimmed by 4 bases and J by 6 bases, leaving 12 bases between them. This CDR3 has 12 residues. Germline assignment: CDR1 GTSNPN and CDR2 SVGIG (reference sequence). CDR3 in amino acids: CAWNLGRSEAFF. The CDR3 DNA is TGTGCCTGGAATTTAGGAAGATCTGAAGCTTTCTTT.

This clonotype came up a few times. This rearrangement joins TRBV4-3 to TRBJ2-1; TRBD1 matches at 9 bases. Germline CDR1 is LGHNA and CDR2 is YSLEER. The CDR3 extends over 19 amino acids. J gave up 5 bases and V 1 base, and 15 bases lay outside the gene matches. CDR3 in amino acids: CASSQGGDRASYTDNEQFF. The CDR3 DNA reads TGCGCCAGCAGCCAAGGAGGGGACAGGGCTTCTTACACCGACAATGAGCAGTTCTTC.

This clonotype came up many times. The V call is TRBV7-2, the J call TRBJ1-6; the D is unclear. The V end lost 5 bases, the J end lost 7 bases, and 15 bases lay between the germline ends. In germline, CDR1 is SGHTA, CDR2 FQGNSA. The CDR3 has 15 residues. CDR3 residues: CASSPGPLGNSPLHF. The CDR3 region has the DNA TGTGCCAGCAGCCCTGGACCGCTGGGCAATTCACCCCTCCACTTT. Drawing the rest from reference TRBV7-2 and TRBJ1-6, the complete variable domain is GAGVSQSPSNKVTEKGKDVELRCDPISGHTALYWYRQSLGQGLEFLIYFQGNSAPDKSGLPSDRFSAERTGGSVSTLTIQRTQQEDSAVYLCASSPGPLGNSPLHFGNGTRLTVT.

CDR3 bases: TGTGCCAGCAGTTTAATAGGAGGCGGGACGGGTTACTACAATGAGCAGTTCTTC. As protein: CASSLIGGGTGYYNEQFF. This chain links TRBV28 with TRBJ2-1; the D gene is possibly TRBD2 (6 bases). Between the trimmed V and J ends, which lost 2 bases and 3 bases, there was a span of 20 bases. CDR3 length: 18 amino acids. The germline CDR1 and CDR2 sequences are MDHEN and SYDVKM.

Many counts were recorded for this clonotype. V is TRBV7-6 and J is TRBJ2-5; D remains unclear. Germline CDR1 and CDR2: SGHVS and FNYEAQ. Deletions cut 7 bases from V and 2 bases from J, with 17 bases between. The CDR3 runs to 15 residues. This chain's CDR3 is CASKAGFTAQETQYF. As DNA, the CDR3 is TGTGCCAGCAAAGCCGGGTTCACGGCACAAGAGACCCAGTACTTC.

This chain joins TRBV6-6 and TRBJ2-5, with D unresolved. The V end was cut by 8 bases, the J end by 4 bases, with 20 bases between. Germline CDR1 and CDR2: MNHNY and SVGAGI (reference sequence). CDR3 length: 15 amino acids. This CDR3 reads CASVRTGYSGETQYF. The CDR3 DNA is TGTGCCAGCGTACGAACCGGCTACAGTGGAGAGACCCAGTACTTC.

This clonotype has at least ten counts. V and J are TRBV12-3 or TRBV12-4 and TRBJ1-2, with 8 bases matching TRBD1. After removal of 6 bases from V and 6 bases from J, the junction contained 12 bases not matched to a gene. The CDR3 loop spans 15 amino acids. The CDR3 sequence is CASSYRDRFVDGYTF. CDR3 in DNA: TGTGCCAGCAGCTACCGGGACAGGTTTGTGGATGGCTACACCTTC.